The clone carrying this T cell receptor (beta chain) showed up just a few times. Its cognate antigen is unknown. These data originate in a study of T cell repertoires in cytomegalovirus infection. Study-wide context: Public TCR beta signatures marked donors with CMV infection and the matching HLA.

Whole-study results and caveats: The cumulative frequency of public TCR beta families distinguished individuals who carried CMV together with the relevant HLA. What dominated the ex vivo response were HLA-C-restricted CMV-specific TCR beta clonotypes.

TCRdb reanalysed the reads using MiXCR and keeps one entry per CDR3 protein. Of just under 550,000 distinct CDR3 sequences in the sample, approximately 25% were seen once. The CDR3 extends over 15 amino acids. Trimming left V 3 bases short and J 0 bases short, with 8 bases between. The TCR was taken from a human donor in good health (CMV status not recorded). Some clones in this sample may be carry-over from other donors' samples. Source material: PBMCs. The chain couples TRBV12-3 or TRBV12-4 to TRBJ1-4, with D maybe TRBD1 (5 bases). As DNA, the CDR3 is TGTGCCAGCAGTTTTGGGGGGGCAACTAATGAAAAACTGTTTTTT. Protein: CASSFGGATNEKLFF.